This T cell receptor beta chain was obtained from a study of shared clonotypes between healthy human individuals. About the study: Three plates were used per donor for CD4 naive, three for CD4 memory, two for CD8 naive and one for CD8 memory.

CDR3 length equals 13 residues. Looked up from germline, CDR1 is MDHEN and CDR2 is SYDVKM. Trimming cost V 7 bases and J 3 bases; bases outside gene matches: 4. This clone came up a few times. The naive CD8 fraction comprised CD45RO-negative cells positively selected for CCR7 and excluded terminally differentiated effector memory CD45RA+ cells. In the authors' workflow: Filtering of immunoSEQ junctional sequences could not match full-length read filtering. TCRdb's table, derived via immunoSEQ multiplex PCR, lists solely in-frame clones and lacks some. D and trimming come from the DNA, and the V and J calls and clone size come from that table. In the table there are more than 2 million clones, about 95% of which are singletons.

Sequenced sample: naive CD8+ T cells sorted from blood. This TCR came from a man aged 18 to 29 in good health. The chain has TRBV28 and TRBJ1-1; TRBD1 matches at 8 bases. The CDR3 here is CASKNRGDTEAFF. The CDR3 nucleotides are TGTGCCAGCAAGAACAGGGGGGACACTGAAGCTTTCTTT. Full variable domain (missing parts from reference TRBV28 and TRBJ1-1): DVKVTQSSRYLVKRTGEKVFLECVQDMDHENMFWYRQDPGLGLRLIYFSYDVKMKEKGDIPEGYSVSREKKERFSLILESASTNQTSMYLCASKNRGDTEAFFGQGTRLTVV.